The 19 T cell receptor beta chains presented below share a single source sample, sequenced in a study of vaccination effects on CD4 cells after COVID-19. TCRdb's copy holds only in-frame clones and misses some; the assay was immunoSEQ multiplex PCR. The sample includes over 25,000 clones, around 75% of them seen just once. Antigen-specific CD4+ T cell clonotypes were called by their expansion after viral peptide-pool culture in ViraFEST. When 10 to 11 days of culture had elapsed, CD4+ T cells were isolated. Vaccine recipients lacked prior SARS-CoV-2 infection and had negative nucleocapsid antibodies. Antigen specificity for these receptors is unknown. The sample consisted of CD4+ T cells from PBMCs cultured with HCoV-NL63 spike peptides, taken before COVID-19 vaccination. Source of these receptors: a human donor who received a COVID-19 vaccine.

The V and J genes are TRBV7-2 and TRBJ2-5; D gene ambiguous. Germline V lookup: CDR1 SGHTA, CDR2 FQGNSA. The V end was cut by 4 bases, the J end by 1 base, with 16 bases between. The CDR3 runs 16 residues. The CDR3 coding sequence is TGTGCCAGCAGCTCACCGGGCCCTACTTTCCAAGAGACCCAGTACTTC. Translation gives CASSSPGPTFQETQYF. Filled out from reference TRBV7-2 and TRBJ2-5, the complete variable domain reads GAGVSQSPSNKVTEKGKDVELRCDPISGHTALYWYRQSLGQGLEFLIYFQGNSAPDKSGLPSDRFSAERTGGSVSTLTIQRTQQEDSAVYLCASSSPGPTFQETQYFGPGTRLLVL.

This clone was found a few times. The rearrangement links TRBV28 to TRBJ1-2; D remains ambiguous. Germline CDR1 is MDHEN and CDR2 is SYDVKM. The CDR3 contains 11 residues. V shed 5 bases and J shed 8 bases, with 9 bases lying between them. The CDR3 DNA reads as TGTGCCAGCAGTGCTAGATCGGGCTACACCTTC. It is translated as CASSARSGYTF.

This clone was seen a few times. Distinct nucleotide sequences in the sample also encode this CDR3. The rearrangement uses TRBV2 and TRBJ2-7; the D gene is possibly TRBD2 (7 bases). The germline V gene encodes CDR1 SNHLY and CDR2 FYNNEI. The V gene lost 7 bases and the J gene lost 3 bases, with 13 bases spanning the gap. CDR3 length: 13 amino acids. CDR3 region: CASKGGGGYEQYF. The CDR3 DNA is TGTGCCAGCAAGGGAGGGGGGGGCTACGAGCAGTACTTC.

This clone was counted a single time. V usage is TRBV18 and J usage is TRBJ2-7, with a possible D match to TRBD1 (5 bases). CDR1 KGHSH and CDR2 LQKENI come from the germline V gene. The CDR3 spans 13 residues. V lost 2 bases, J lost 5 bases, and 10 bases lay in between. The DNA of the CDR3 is TGTGCCAGCTCACCAATTCAGGGCCACGAGCAGTACTTC. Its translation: CASSPIQGHEQYF.

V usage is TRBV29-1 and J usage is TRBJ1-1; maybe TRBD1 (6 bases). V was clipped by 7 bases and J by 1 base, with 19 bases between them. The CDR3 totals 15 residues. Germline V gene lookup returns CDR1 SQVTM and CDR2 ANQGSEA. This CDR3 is CSGLRAGDKNTEAFF. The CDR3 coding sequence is TGCAGCGGGCTTCGGGCAGGGGACAAGAACACTGAAGCTTTCTTT.

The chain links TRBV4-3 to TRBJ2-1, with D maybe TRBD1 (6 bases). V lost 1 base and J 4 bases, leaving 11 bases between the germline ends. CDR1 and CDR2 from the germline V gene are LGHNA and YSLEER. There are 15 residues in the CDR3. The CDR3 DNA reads TGCGCCAGCAGCCAAGGAAGGGGGACATACAATGAGCAGTTCTTC. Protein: CASSQGRGTYNEQFF.

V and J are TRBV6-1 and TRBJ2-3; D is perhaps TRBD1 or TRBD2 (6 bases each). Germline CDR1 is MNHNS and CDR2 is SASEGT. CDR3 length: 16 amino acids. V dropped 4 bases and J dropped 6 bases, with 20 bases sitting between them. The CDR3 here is CASSGGPGGPQDTQYF. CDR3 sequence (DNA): TGTGCCAGCAGTGGGGGGCCCGGGGGCCCCCAGGATACGCAGTATTTT.

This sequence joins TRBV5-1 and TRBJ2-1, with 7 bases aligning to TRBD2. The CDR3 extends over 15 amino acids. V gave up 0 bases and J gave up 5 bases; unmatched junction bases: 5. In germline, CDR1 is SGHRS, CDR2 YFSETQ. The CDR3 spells CASSLGSGNHNEQFF. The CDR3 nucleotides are TGCGCCAGCAGCTTGGGCAGCGGGAACCACAATGAGCAGTTCTTC.

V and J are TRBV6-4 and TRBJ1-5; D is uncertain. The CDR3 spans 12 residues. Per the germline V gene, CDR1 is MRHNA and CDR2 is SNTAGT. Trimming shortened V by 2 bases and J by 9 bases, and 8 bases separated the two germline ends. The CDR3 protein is CASSDAGGPQHF. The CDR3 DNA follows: TGTGCCAGCAGTGACGCTGGCGGGCCCCAGCATTTT.

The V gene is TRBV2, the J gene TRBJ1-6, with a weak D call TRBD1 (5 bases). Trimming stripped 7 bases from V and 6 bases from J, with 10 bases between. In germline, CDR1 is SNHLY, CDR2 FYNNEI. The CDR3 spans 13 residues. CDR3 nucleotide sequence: TGTGCCAGCACGGGACCGGGTAATTCACCCCTCCACTTT. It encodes CASTGPGNSPLHF.

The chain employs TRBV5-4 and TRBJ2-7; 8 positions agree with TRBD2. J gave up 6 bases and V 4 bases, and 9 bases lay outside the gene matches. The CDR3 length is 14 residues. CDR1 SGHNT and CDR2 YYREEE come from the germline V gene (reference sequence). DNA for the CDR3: TGTGCCAGCAGCCAGGGTGGCGGGGGGCTCGAGCAGTACTTC. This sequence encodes CASSQGGGGLEQYF.

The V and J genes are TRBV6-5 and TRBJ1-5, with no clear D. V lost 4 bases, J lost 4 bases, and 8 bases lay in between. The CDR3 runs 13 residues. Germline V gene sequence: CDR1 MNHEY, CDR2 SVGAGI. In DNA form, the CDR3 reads TGTGCCAGCAGTTCCCATAAGAATCAGCCCCAGCATTTT. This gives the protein CASSSHKNQPQHF.

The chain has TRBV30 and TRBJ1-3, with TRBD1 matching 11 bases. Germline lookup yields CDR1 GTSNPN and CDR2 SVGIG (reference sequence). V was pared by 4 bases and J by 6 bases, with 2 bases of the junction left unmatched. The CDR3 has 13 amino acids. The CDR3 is CAWMGQGVNTIYF. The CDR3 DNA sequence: TGTGCCTGGATGGGACAGGGGGTAAACACCATATATTTT.

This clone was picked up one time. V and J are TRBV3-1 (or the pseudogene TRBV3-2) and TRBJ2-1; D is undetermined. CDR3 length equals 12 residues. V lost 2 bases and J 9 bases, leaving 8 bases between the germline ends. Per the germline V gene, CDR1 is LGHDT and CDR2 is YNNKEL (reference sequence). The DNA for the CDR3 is TGTGCCAGCAGCCAATCCCGTCGTGAGCAGTTCTTC. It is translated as CASSQSRREQFF.

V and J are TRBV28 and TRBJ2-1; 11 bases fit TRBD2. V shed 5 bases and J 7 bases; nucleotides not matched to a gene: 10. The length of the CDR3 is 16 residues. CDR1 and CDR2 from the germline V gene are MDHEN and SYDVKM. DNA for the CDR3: TGTGCCAGCAGTGCTAGCCTAGCGGGAGGTTGGAATGAGCAGTTCTTC. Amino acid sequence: CASSASLAGGWNEQFF.

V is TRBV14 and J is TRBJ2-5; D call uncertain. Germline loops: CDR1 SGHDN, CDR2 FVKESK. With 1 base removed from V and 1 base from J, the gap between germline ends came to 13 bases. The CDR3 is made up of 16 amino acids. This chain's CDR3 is CASSQGQLLTQETQYF. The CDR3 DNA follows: TGTGCCAGCAGCCAAGGGCAGCTTCTGACCCAAGAGACCCAGTACTTC. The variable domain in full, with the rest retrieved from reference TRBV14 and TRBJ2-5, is EAGVTQFPSHSVIEKGQTVTLRCDPISGHDNLYWYRRVMGKEIKFLLHFVKESKQDESGMPNNRFLAERTGGTYSTLKVQPAELEDSGVYFCASSQGQLLTQETQYFGPGTRLLVL.

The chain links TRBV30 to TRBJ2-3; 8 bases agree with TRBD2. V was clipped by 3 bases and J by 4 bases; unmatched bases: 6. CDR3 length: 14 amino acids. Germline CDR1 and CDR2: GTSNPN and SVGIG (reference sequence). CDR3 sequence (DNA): TGTGCCTGGAGCGGGGGGGTATTTGCAGATACGCAGTATTTT. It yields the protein CAWSGGVFADTQYF.

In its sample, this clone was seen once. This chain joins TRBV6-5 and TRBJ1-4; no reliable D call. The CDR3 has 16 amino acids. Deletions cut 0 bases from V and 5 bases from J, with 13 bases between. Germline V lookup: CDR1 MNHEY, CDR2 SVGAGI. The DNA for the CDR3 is TGTGCCAGCAGTTACTCCCGTTGGGGAGGGAATGAAAAACTGTTTTTT. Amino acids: CASSYSRWGGNEKLFF.

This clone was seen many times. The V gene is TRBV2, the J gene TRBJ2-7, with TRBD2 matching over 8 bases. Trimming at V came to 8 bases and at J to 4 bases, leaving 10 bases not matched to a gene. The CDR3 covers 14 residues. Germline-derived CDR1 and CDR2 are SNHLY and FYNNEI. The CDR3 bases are TGTGCCAGCCGAAGGCGGGAGGCTGAATACGAGCAGTACTTC. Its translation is CASRRREAEYEQYF.